One sample yielded the 18 T cell receptor beta chains listed below, sequenced in a study of PD-1 blockade in classical Hodgkin lymphoma (dated by TCRdb to 2018 to 2021). Libraries were prepared through the immunoSEQ multiplex PCR assay. Held by TCRdb, this immuneACCESS table contains in-frame sequences only and omits some clones. Under half of the omission traces to an unresolved V gene where checked; the cause of the rest is unknown. For this sample the table gives over 25,000 clones, of which about 86% were detected only once. The top ten clonotypes cover about 0.45% of the sample. According to the study, the label for this sample's time point signals: cycle 4 day 1 (C4D1), after 5 to 7 weeks of nivolumab. Every trial patient had relapsed following autologous stem cell transplantation, and prior brentuximab vedotin exposure was what differed among cohorts A, B and C. CD4+ T cells were purified from thawed PBMCs by magnetic negative selection with a Miltenyi CD4+ T cell isolation kit.

The sample here was CD4+ T cells from blood, taken before the fourth cycle of nivolumab. These receptor sequences come from a human donor with classical Hodgkin lymphoma.

The rearrangement joins TRBV6-6 to TRBJ1-5; a possible D gene is TRBD1 (6 bases). The germline V and J ends were trimmed by 6 bases and 1 base, with 13 bases remaining between them. This CDR3 has 15 amino acids. Germline-derived CDR1 and CDR2 are MNHNY and SVGAGI (reference sequence). CDR3 nucleotides: TGTGCCAGCAGACGACAGGAGTCAAGCAATCAGCCCCAGCATTTT. Its protein is CASRRQESSNQPQHF.

This sequence joins TRBV9 and TRBJ1-2; tentatively, D is TRBD1 (6 bases). With 0 bases removed from V and 1 base from J, the gap between germline ends came to 10 bases. Germline CDR1 is SGDLS and CDR2 is YYNGEE. This CDR3 spans 15 amino acids. The CDR3 spells CASSVATGYNYGYTF. The CDR3 DNA is TGTGCCAGCAGCGTAGCTACAGGGTATAACTATGGCTACACCTTC. The whole variable domain, filled in from reference TRBV9 and TRBJ1-2, reads DSGVTQTPKHLITATGQRVTLRCSPRSGDLSVYWYQQSLDQGLQFLIQYYNGEERAKGNILERFSAQQFPDLHSELNLSSLELGDSALYFCASSVATGYNYGYTFGSGTRLTVV.

The rearrangement uses TRBV11-2 and TRBJ2-3; D is undetermined. V lost 3 bases, J lost 6 bases, and 13 bases lay in between. The CDR3 has 14 amino acids. In germline, CDR1 is SGHAT, CDR2 FQNNGV. The chain's CDR3 is CASSFLRERDTQYF. Here the CDR3 DNA reads TGTGCCAGCAGCTTTCTCAGAGAAAGGGATACGCAGTATTTT.

The CDR3 nucleotides read TGTGCCTGGAGTGAGAGCGGGTGGGGGCAGCAGTACTTC. Amino acid sequence: CAWSESGWGQQYF. The chain has TRBV30 and TRBJ2-7; D possibly matches TRBD1 or TRBD2 (6 bases each). This CDR3 is built from 13 residues. The V end was cut by 1 base, the J end by 8 bases, with 15 bases between. CDR1 and CDR2 from the germline V gene are GTSNPN and SVGIG (reference sequence).

The V gene is TRBV28, the J gene TRBJ2-2; tentative D call: TRBD1 (5 bases). CDR1 and CDR2 (germline): MDHEN, SYDVKM. Trimming pared 5 bases from V and 4 bases from J, leaving 14 bases between. This CDR3 spans 15 amino acids. The CDR3 region has the DNA TGTGCCAGCAGTCCCCCGGACAATCCCACCGGGGAGCTGTTTTTT. It yields the protein CASSPPDNPTGELFF.

The V call is TRBV5-5, the J call TRBJ2-7, with 7 nucleotides matching TRBD1. CDR1 SGHKS and CDR2 YYEKEE come from the germline V gene (reference sequence). The ends lost 3 bases at V and 10 bases at J; junction bases unmatched: 7. CDR3 length: 12 amino acids. CDR3 DNA: TGTGCCAGCAGCTCCATAACAGGGGCCCAGTACTTC. This sequence encodes CASSSITGAQYF.

This clone was counted between two and nine times. The rearrangement links TRBV11-2 to TRBJ2-7; 10 bases fit TRBD2. Germline V gene data show CDR1 as SGHAT and CDR2 as FQNNGV. CDR3 length equals 15 residues. Unmatched junction bases numbered 3, after V lost 4 bases and J lost 0 bases. CDR3 residues: CASSSTSGASYEQYF. CDR3 DNA: TGTGCCAGCAGCTCCACTAGCGGGGCCTCCTACGAGCAGTACTTC.

The J gene is TRBJ2-2, the V gene TRBV14; D is undetermined. Per germline, CDR1 SGHDN and CDR2 FVKESK. The V and J ends lost 1 base and 8 bases respectively, with 17 bases between them. CDR3 length: 16 amino acids. The CDR3 reads CASSQARAPGFGELFF. The CDR3 nucleotides read TGTGCCAGCAGCCAAGCTCGGGCACCCGGTTTTGGGGAGCTGTTTTTT.

The chain employs TRBV27 and TRBJ2-7, with a tentative D call TRBD2 (6 bases). Germline-derived CDR1 and CDR2 are MNHEY and SMNVEV (reference sequence). Trimming pared 8 bases from V and 0 bases from J, leaving 17 bases between. CDR3 length: 15 residues. CDR3 amino acids: CASYARAGPSYEQYF. The CDR3 coding sequence is TGTGCCAGCTACGCTAGGGCGGGACCCTCCTACGAGCAGTACTTC.

About this clone: The same CDR3 can be traced to other DNA sequences in this sample. The CDR3 sequence: CASSLVGGTGELFF. CDR3 DNA sequence: TGCGCCAGCAGCTTGGTGGGGGGAACCGGGGAGCTGTTTTTT. The chain uses TRBV5-1 and TRBJ2-2, with D maybe TRBD2 (6 bases). The CDR3 extends over 14 amino acids. CDR1 and CDR2 (germline): SGHRS, YFSETQ. V lost 0 bases to trimming and J lost 5 bases, with 8 bases between them.

The chain links TRBV9 to TRBJ2-1; D may be TRBD2 (6 bases). Germline V lookup: CDR1 SGDLS, CDR2 YYNGEE. Trimming pared 0 bases from V and 5 bases from J, leaving 12 bases between. The length of the CDR3 is 15 residues. Written as DNA, the CDR3 is TGTGCCAGCAGCGTAGAGGGGAGGCTGGACAATGAGCAGTTCTTC. This codes for CASSVEGRLDNEQFF.

J is TRBJ1-4 and V is TRBV29-1; D is unclear. Trimming removed 3 bases at V and 5 bases at J, with 10 bases between. This CDR3 spans 13 amino acids. Germline V CDR1 and CDR2: SQVTM, ANQGSEA. CDR3 amino acids: CSVEASSNEKLFF. The CDR3 DNA sequence: TGCAGCGTTGAGGCCAGTTCGAATGAAAAACTGTTTTTT. The variable domain in full, completed from reference TRBV29-1 and TRBJ1-4, reads SAVISQKPSRDICQRGTSLTIQCQVDSQVTMMFWYRQQPGQSLTLIATANQGSEATYESGFVIDKFPISRPNLTFSTLTVSNMSPEDSSIYLCSVEASSNEKLFFGSGTQLSVL.

The V gene is TRBV25-1, the J gene TRBJ2-5; TRBD1 aligns across 7 bases. Germline trimming cut 3 bases from V and 5 bases from J; bases unmatched to any gene: 6. The CDR3 consists of 14 residues. The V gene's germline CDR1 is MGHDK and CDR2 SYGVNS. Here the CDR3 reads CASSETGPVETQYF. For the CDR3, the DNA is TGTGCCAGCAGTGAGACAGGGCCGGTGGAGACCCAGTACTTC.

This clone appeared a single time. V and J are TRBV6-1 and TRBJ2-7; TRBD2 agrees at 8 bases. The length of the CDR3 is 15 residues. V shed 0 bases, J shed 2 bases, and the junction held 3 bases outside the gene matches. The germline gives CDR1 MNHNS, CDR2 SASEGT. The CDR3 region is CASSEAPGLAYEQYF. DNA for the CDR3: TGTGCCAGCAGTGAAGCACCGGGACTAGCCTACGAGCAGTACTTC.

The table lists this clone with a few counts. V and J are TRBV7-2 and TRBJ2-7; 10 positions match TRBD2. This CDR3 region has 14 residues. The germline gives CDR1 SGHTA, CDR2 FQGNSA. J was trimmed by 2 bases and V by 5 bases; bases with no gene match: 3. The CDR3 nucleotides read TGTGCCAGCAGCCGAACTAGCGGGACCTACGAGCAGTACTTC. This translates into CASSRTSGTYEQYF.

The chain is built from TRBV27 and TRBJ2-5, with a weak D call TRBD1 (7 bases). Trimming took off 0 bases at V and 7 bases at J, with 15 bases between the two ends. There are 15 residues in the CDR3. Per the germline V gene, CDR1 is MNHEY and CDR2 is SMNVEV (reference sequence). The CDR3 DNA reads as TGTGCCAGCAGTTTATCGAAGACAGGGCGGGGGACCCAGTACTTC. Its translation is CASSLSKTGRGTQYF.

V gene TRBV4-2 combines with J gene TRBJ1-2; D is unclear. The V and J ends lost 5 bases and 6 bases respectively, with 19 bases between them. This CDR3 region has 15 residues. Germline values: CDR1 LGHNA, CDR2 YNFKEQ. CDR3 DNA: TGTGCCAGCAGCATAAAGGCAAGGCCGGAAGATGGCTACACCTTC. Amino acids: CASSIKARPEDGYTF.

The rearrangement uses TRBV7-2 and TRBJ2-1; 14 positions match TRBD2. The trim removed 6 bases at V and 7 bases at J, leaving 5 bases unmatched. CDR3 length: 15 amino acids. Germline V gene sequence: CDR1 SGHTA, CDR2 FQGNSA. CDR3 sequence: CASRATSGGGNEQFF. The CDR3 DNA reads TGTGCCAGCAGGGCGACTAGCGGGGGGGGAAATGAGCAGTTCTTC.